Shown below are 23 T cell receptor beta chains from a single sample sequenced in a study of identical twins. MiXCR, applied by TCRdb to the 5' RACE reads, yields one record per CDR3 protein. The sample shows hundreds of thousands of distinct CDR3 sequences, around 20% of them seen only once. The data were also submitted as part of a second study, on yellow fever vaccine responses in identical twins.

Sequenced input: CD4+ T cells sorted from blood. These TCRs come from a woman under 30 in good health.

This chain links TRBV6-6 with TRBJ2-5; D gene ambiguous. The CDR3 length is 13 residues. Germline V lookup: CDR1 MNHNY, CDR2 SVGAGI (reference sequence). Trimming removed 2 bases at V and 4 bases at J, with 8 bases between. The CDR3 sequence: CASSYVQLETQYF. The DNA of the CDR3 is TGTGCCAGCAGTTACGTGCAGTTAGAGACCCAGTACTTC.

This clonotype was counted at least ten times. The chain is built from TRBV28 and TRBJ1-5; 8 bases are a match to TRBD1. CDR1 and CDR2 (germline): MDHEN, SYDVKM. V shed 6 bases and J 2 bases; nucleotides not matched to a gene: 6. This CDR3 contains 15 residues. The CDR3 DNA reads TGTGCCAGCAGAAGACAGGGGTTAGGCAATCAGCCCCAGCATTTT. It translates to CASRRQGLGNQPQHF.

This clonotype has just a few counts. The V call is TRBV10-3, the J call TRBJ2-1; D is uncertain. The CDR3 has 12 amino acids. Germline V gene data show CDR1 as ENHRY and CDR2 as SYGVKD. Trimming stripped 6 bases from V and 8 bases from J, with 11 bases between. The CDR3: CAISDGRDEQFF. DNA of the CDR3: TGTGCCATCAGCGATGGACGGGATGAGCAGTTCTTC.

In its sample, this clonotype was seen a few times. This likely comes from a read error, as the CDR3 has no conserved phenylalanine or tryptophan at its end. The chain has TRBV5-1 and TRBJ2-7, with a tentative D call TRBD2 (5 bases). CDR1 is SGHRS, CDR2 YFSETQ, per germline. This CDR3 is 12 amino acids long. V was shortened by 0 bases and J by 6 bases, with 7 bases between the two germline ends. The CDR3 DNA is TGCGCCAGCAGCTTGGGTGCGGGCGAGCAGTACTCC. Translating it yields CASSLGAGEQYS.

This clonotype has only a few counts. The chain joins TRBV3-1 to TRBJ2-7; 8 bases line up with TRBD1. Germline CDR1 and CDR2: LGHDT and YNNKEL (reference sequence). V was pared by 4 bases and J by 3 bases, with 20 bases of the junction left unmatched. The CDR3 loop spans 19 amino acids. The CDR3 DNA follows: TGTGCCAGCAGCCCTCCCCCCGGACAGGGAGGAAGCAGGATCTACGAGCAGTACTTC. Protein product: CASSPPPGQGGSRIYEQYF.

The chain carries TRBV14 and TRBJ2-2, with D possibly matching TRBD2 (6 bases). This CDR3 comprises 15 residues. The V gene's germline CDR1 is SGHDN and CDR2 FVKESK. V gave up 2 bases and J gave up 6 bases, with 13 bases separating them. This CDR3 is CASSQSRGGSGELFF. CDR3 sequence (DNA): TGTGCCAGCAGCCAAAGCCGGGGAGGATCCGGGGAGCTGTTTTTT.

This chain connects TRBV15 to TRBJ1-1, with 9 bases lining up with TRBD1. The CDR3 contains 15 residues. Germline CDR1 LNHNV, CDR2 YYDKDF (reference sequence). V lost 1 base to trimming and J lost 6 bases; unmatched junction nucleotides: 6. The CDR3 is CATSRGTTGGPEAFF. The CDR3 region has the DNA TGTGCCACCAGCAGAGGCACGACAGGGGGTCCTGAAGCTTTCTTT.

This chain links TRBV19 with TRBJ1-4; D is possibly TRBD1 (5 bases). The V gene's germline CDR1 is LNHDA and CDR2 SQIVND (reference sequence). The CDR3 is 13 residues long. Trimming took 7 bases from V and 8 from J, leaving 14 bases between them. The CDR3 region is CASKKGQTEKLFF. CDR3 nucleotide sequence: TGTGCCAGTAAAAAGGGGCAGACGGAAAAACTGTTTTTT.

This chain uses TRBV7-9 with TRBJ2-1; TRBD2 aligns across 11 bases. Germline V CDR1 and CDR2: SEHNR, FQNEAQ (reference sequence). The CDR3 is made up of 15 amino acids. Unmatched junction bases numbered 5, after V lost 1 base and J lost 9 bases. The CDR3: CASSLDLAGGTEQFF. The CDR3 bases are TGTGCCAGCAGCTTAGACCTAGCGGGAGGTACTGAGCAGTTCTTC. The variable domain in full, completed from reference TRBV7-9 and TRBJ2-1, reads DTGVSQNPRHKITKRGQNVTFRCDPISEHNRLYWYRQTLGQGPEFLTYFQNEAQLEKSRLLSDRFSAERPKGSFSTLEIQRTEQGDSAMYLCASSLDLAGGTEQFFGPGTRLTVL.

For the CDR3, the DNA is TGTGCCAGCAAACACACCACACAGAACACTGAAGCTTTCTTT. It is translated as CASKHTTQNTEAFF. The J gene is TRBJ1-1, the V gene TRBV12-3 or TRBV12-4; the D is unclear. V lost 7 bases and J 1 base, leaving 13 bases between the germline ends. CDR3 length equals 14 residues.

The CDR3 region is CASREGLAGYNEQFF. CDR3 coding DNA: TGTGCCAGCAGGGAGGGACTAGCGGGCTACAATGAGCAGTTCTTC. V and J are TRBV6-2 or TRBV6-3 and TRBJ2-1; 12 bases are shared with TRBD2. CDR1 and CDR2 (germline): MNHEY, SVGEGT. The CDR3 has 15 residues. With 6 bases clipped from V and 3 bases from J, the junction kept 3 bases outside the gene matches.

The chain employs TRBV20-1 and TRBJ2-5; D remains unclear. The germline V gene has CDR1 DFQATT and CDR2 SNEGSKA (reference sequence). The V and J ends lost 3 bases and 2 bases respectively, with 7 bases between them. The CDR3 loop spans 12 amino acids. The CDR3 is CSASLHQETQYF. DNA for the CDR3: TGCAGTGCTAGTCTCCATCAAGAGACCCAGTACTTC.

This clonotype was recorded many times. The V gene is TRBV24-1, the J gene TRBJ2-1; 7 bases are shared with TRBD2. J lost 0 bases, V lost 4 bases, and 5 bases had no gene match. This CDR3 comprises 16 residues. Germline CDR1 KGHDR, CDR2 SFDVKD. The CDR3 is CATSDPSGSSYNEQFF. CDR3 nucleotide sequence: TGTGCCACCAGTGACCCTAGCGGAAGCTCCTACAATGAGCAGTTCTTC.

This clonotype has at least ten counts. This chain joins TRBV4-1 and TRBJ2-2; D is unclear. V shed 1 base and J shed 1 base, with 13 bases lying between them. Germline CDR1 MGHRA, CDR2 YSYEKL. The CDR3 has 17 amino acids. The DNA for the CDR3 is TGCGCCAGCAGCCAAGTGGACCTGGGATTGAACACCGGGGAGCTGTTTTTT. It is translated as CASSQVDLGLNTGELFF.

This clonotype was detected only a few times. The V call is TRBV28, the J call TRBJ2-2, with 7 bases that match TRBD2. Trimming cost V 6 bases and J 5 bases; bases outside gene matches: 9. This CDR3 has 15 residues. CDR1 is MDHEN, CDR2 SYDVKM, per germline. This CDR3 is CASSPAGVGTGELFF. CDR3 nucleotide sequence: TGTGCCAGCAGCCCCGCGGGAGTGGGGACCGGGGAGCTGTTTTTT.

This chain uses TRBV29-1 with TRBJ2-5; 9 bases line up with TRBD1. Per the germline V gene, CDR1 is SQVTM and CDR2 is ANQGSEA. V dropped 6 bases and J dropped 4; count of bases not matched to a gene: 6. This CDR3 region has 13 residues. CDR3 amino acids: CSVPTGGIETQYF. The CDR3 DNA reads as TGCAGCGTCCCCACAGGGGGCATAGAGACCCAGTACTTC.

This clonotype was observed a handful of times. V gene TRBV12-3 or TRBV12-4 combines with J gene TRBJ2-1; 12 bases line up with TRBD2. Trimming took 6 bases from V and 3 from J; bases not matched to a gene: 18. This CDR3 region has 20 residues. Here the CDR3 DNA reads TGTGCCAGCAGCCACGGACTAGCGGGACCCCAAACGCGGGGCTACAATGAGCAGTTCTTC. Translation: CASSHGLAGPQTRGYNEQFF.

The CDR3: CATSREGGGKLYEQYF. CDR3 DNA: TGTGCCACCAGCAGAGAGGGCGGCGGGAAACTCTACGAGCAGTACTTC. The chain joins TRBV15 to TRBJ2-7, with a weak D call TRBD2 (6 bases). The CDR3 covers 16 residues. V was cut by 0 bases and J by 3 bases, with 15 bases left in between. Germline CDR1 reads LNHNV; CDR2 reads YYDKDF (reference sequence).

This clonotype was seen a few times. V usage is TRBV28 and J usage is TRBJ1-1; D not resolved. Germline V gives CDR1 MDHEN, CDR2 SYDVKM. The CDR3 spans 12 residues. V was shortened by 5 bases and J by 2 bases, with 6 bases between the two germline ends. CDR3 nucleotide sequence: TGTGCCAGCAGTGCCGGAAACACTGAAGCTTTCTTT. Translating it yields CASSAGNTEAFF.

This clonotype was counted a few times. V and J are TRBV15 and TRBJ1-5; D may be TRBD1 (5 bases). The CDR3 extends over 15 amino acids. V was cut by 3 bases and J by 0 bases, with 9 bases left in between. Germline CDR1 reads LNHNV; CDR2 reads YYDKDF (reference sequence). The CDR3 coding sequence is TGTGCCACCAGCAGGCAGGGCTATAGCAATCAGCCCCAGCATTTT. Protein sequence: CATSRQGYSNQPQHF.

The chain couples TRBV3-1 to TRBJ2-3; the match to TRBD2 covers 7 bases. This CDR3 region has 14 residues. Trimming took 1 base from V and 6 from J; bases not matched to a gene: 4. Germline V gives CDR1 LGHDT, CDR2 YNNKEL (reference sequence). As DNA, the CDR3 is TGTGCCAGCAGCCAAGGTGGTAGCGGGGATACGCAGTATTTT. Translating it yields CASSQGGSGDTQYF.

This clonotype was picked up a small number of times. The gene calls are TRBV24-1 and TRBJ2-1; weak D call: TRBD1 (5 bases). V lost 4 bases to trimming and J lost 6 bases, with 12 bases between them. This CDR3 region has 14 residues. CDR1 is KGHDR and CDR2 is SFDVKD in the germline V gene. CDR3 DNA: TGTGCCACCAGTGAGACAGACGCAGGCAATGAGCAGTTCTTC. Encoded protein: CATSETDAGNEQFF.

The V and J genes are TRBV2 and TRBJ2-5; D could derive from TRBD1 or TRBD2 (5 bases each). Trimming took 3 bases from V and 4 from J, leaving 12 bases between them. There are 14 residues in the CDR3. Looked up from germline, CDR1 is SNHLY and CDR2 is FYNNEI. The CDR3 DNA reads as TGTGCCAGCAGTGACGTCGGTGGGGGAGAGACCCAGTACTTC. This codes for CASSDVGGGETQYF.